Sequencing of this T cell receptor (beta chain) was carried out in a study of blood T cell repertoires in COVID-19. On the study more broadly: The United States, Italy and Spain supplied acute and convalescent COVID-19 samples.

As originally analysed: Amplification from reference gene primers served as the basis for estimated nucleated cell counts. Generated by immunoSEQ multiplex PCR, the TCRdb table keeps only in-frame clones and is missing some. D and trimming come from the DNA, and the V and J calls and clone size come from that table. The sample consists of around 90,000 clones, around 94% of them appearing once. The germline gives CDR1 SGDLS, CDR2 YYNGEE. V was pared by 0 bases and J by 4 bases, with 11 bases between. The CDR3 length is 14 residues. Sequencing input: peripheral blood. The receptor comes from an older woman with active COVID-19. The chain links TRBV9 to TRBJ2-7, with D tentatively TRBD2 (6 bases). CDR3 amino acids: CASSVDGRAYEQYF. CDR3 coding DNA: TGTGCCAGCAGCGTAGACGGGAGAGCGTACGAGCAGTACTTC.